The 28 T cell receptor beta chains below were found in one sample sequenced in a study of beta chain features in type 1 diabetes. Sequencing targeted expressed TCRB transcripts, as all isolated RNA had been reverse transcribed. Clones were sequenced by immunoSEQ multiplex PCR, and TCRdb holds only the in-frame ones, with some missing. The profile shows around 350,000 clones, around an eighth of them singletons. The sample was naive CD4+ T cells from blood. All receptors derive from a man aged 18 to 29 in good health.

The CDR3 bases are TGTGCCAGCAGTGCGGCCGGGACTTCCCGTTACGGGGATACGCAGTATTTT. Encoded protein: CASSAAGTSRYGDTQYF. The V gene is TRBV28, the J gene TRBJ2-3, with D maybe TRBD2 (6 bases). The CDR3 totals 17 residues. Trimming removed 5 bases at V and 6 bases at J, with 24 bases between. In germline, CDR1 is MDHEN, CDR2 SYDVKM.

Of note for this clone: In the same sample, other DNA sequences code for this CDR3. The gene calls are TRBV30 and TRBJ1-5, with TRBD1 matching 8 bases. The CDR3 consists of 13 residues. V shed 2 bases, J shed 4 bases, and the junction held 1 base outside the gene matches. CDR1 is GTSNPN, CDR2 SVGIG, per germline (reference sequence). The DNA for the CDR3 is TGTGCCTGGAGTACAGGGGGAAATCAGCCCCAGCATTTT. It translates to CAWSTGGNQPQHF.

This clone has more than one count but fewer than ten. CDR3 sequence reads: CAWSVAVGQYF. For the CDR3, the DNA is TGTGCCTGGAGTGTCGCGGTCGGGCAGTACTTC. The V call is TRBV30, the J call TRBJ2-7; D call uncertain. Germline V gene sequence: CDR1 GTSNPN, CDR2 SVGIG (reference sequence). With 0 bases removed from V and 9 bases from J, the gap between germline ends came to 9 bases. This CDR3 spans 11 amino acids. The full variable domain, rest sourced from reference TRBV30 and TRBJ2-7, is SQTIHQWPATLVQPVGSPLSLECTVEGTSNPNLYWYRQAAGRGLQLLFYSVGIGQISSEVPQNLSASRPQDRQFILSSKKLLLSDSGFYLCAWSVAVGQYFGPGTRLTVT.

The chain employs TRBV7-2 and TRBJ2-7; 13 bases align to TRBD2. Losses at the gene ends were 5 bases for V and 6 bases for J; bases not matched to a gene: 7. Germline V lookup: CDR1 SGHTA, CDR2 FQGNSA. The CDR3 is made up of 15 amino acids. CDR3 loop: CASSTRTSGGVEQYF. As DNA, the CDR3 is TGTGCCAGCAGCACTCGGACTAGCGGGGGAGTCGAGCAGTACTTC.

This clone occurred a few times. Here the CDR3 reads CASSLRLAGGPSTDTQYF. CDR3 in DNA: TGCGCCAGCAGCTTACGACTAGCGGGGGGGCCTAGCACAGATACGCAGTATTTT. This chain connects TRBV5-1 to TRBJ2-3, with 14 positions matching TRBD2. The J segment lost 0 bases and the V segment lost 2 bases, leaving 5 bases of the junction unmatched. The CDR3 has 18 residues. The germline V gene encodes CDR1 SGHRS and CDR2 YFSETQ.

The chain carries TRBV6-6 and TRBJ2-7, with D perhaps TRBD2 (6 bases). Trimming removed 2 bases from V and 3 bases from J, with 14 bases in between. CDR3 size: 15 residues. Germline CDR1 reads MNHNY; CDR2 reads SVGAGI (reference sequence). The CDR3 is CASSYRRGGDYEQYF. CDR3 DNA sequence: TGTGCCAGCAGTTACCGGCGGGGTGGGGACTACGAGCAGTACTTC.

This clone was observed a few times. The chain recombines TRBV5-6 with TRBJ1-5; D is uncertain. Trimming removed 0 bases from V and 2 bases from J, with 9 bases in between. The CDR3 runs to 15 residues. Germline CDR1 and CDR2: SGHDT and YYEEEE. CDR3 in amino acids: CASSLGVTGNQPQHF. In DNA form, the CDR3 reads TGTGCCAGCAGCTTGGGGGTTACAGGCAATCAGCCCCAGCATTTT.

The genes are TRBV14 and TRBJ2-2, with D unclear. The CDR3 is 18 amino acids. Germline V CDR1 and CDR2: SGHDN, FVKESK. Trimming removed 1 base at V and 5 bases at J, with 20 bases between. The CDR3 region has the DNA TGTGCCAGCAGCCAAGCCGACTGGTCACTACACCGAACCGGGGAGCTGTTTTTT. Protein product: CASSQADWSLHRTGELFF.

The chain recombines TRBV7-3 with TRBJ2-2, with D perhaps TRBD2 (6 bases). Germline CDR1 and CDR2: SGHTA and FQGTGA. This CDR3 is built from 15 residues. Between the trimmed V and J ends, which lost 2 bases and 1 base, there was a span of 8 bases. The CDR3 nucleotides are TGTGCCAGCAGCTTACTCGGGGGGAACACCGGGGAGCTGTTTTTT. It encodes CASSLLGGNTGELFF.

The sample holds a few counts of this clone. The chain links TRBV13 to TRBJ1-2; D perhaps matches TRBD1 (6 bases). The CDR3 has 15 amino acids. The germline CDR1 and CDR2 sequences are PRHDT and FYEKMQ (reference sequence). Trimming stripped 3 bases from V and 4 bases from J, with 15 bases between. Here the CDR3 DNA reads TGTGCCAGCAGCTTGACAGGAGCAGTGAGCTATGGCTACACCTTC. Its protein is CASSLTGAVSYGYTF. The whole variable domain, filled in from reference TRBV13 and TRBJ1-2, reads AAGVIQSPRHLIKEKRETATLKCYPIPRHDTVYWYQQGPGQDPQFLISFYEKMQSDKGSIPDRFSAQQFSDYHSELNMSSLELGDSALYFCASSLTGAVSYGYTFGSGTRLTVV.

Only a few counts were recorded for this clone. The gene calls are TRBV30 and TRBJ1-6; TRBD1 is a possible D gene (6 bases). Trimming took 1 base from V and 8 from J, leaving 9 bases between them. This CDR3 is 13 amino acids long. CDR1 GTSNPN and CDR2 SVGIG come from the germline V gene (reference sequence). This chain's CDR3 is CAWSADSDSPLHF. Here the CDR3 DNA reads TGTGCCTGGAGTGCGGACAGTGATTCACCCCTCCACTTT.

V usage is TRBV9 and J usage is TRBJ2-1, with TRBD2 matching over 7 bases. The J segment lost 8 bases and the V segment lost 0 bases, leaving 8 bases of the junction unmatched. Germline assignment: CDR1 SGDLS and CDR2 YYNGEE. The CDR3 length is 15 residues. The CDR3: CASSVEGGPGDEQFF. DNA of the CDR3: TGTGCCAGCAGCGTAGAGGGAGGGCCGGGAGATGAGCAGTTCTTC. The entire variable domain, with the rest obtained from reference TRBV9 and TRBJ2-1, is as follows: DSGVTQTPKHLITATGQRVTLRCSPRSGDLSVYWYQQSLDQGLQFLIQYYNGEERAKGNILERFSAQQFPDLHSELNLSSLELGDSALYFCASSVEGGPGDEQFFGPGTRLTVL.

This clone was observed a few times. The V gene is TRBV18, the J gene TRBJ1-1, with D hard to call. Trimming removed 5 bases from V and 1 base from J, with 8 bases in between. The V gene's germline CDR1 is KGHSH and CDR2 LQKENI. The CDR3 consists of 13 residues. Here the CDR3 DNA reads TGTGCCAGCTCATCTGAACAGAACACTGAAGCTTTCTTT. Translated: CASSSEQNTEAFF.

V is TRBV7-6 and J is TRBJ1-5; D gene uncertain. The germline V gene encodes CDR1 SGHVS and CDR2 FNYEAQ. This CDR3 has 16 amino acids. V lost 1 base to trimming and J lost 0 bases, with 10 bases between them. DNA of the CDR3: TGTGCCAGCAGCTTAGAAAGCGGGAATAGCAATCAGCCCCAGCATTTT. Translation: CASSLESGNSNQPQHF.

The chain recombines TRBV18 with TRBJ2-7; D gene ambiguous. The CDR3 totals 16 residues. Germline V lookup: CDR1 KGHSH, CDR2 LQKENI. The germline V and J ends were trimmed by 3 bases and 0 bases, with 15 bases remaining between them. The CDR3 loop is CASSPAIYLSSYEQYF. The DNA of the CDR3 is TGTGCCAGCTCACCCGCTATTTACCTAAGCTCCTACGAGCAGTACTTC.

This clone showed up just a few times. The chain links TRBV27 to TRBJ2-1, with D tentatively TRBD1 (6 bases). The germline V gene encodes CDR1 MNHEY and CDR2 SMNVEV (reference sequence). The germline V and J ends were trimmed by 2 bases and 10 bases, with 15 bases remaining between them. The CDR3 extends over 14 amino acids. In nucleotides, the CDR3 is TGTGCCAGCAGTTTAGGCCCAGGGGATACCGAGCAGTTCTTC. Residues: CASSLGPGDTEQFF.

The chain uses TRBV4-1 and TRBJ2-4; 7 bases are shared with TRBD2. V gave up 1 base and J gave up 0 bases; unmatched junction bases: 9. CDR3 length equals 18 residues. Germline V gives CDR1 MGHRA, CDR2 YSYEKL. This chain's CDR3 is CASSQGSVAGQAKNIQYF. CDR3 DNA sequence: TGCGCCAGCAGCCAAGGGTCGGTAGCGGGCCAAGCCAAAAACATTCAGTACTTC.

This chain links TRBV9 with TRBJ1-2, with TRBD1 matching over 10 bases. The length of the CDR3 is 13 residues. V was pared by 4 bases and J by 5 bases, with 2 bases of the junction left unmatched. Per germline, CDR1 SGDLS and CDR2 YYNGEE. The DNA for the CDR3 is TGTGCCAGCAGCTCGGGACAGGGGTATGGCTACACCTTC. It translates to CASSSGQGYGYTF.

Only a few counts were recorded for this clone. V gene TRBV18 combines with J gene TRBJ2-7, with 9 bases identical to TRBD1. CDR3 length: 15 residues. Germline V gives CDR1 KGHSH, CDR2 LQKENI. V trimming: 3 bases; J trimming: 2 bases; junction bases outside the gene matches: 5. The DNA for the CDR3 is TGTGCCAGCTCACCGGGGACAGGGAAGACCTACGAGCAGTACTTC. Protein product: CASSPGTGKTYEQYF.

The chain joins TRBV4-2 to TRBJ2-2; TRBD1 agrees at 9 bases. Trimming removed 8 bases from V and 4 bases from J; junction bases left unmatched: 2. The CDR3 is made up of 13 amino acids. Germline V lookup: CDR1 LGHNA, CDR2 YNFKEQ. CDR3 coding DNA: TGTGCCAGCGGGGGACAGGGCACCGGGGAGCTGTTTTTT. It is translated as CASGGQGTGELFF.

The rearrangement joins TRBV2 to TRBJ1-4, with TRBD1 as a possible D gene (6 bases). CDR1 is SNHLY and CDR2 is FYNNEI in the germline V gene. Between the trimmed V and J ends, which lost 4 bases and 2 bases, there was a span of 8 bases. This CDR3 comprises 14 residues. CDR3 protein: CASSVDSTNEKLFF. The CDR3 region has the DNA TGTGCCAGCAGTGTGGACAGCACTAATGAAAAACTGTTTTTT. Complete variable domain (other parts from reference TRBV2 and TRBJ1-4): EPEVTQTPSHQVTQMGQEVILRCVPISNHLYFYWYRQILGQKVEFLVSFYNNEISEKSEIFDDQFSVERPDGSNFTLKIRSTKLEDSAMYFCASSVDSTNEKLFFGSGTQLSVL.

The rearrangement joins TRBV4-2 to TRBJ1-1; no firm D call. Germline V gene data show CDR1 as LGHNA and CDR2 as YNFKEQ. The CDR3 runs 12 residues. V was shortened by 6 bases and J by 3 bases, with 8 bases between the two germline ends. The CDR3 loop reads CASSRRDTEAFF. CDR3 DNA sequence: TGTGCCAGCAGTCGGAGGGACACTGAAGCTTTCTTT.

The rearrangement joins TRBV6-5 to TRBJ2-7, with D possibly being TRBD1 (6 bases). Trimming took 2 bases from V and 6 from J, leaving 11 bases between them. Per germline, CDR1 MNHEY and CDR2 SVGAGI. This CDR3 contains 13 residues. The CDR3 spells CASSYGMGAEQYF. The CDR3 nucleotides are TGTGCCAGCAGTTACGGTATGGGGGCCGAGCAGTACTTC.

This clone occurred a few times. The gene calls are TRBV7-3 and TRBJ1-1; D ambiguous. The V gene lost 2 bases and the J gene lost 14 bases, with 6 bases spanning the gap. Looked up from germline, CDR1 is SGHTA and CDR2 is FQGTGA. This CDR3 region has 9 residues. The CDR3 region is CASSLYPFF. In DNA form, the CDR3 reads TGTGCCAGCAGCTTATATCCCTTCTTT.

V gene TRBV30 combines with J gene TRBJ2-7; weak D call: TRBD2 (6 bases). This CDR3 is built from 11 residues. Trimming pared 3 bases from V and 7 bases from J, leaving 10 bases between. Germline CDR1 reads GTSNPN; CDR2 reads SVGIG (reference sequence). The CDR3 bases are TGTGCCTGGAGCGGAGGGCGGGAGCAGTACTTC. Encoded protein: CAWSGGREQYF.

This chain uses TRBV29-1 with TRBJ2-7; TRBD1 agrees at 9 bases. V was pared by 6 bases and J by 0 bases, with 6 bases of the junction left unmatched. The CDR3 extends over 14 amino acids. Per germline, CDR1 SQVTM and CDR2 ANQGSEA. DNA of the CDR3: TGCAGCGTCCGACAGGGGGGGAACTCCTACGAGCAGTACTTC. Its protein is CSVRQGGNSYEQYF.

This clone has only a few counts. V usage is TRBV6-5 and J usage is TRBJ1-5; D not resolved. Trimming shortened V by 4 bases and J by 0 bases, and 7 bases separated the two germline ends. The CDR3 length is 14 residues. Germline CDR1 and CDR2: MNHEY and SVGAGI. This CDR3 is CASSSRYSNQPQHF. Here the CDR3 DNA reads TGTGCCAGCAGTTCGCGCTATAGCAATCAGCCCCAGCATTTT.

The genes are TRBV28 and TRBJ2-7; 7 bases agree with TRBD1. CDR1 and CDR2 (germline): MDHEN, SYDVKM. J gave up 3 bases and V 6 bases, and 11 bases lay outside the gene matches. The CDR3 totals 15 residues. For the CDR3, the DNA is TGTGCCAGCAGCTTGACAGGGAAGTCCCGCTACGAGCAGTACTTC. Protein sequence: CASSLTGKSRYEQYF. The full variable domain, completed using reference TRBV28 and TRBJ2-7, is DVKVTQSSRYLVKRTGEKVFLECVQDMDHENMFWYRQDPGLGLRLIYFSYDVKMKEKGDIPEGYSVSREKKERFSLILESASTNQTSMYLCASSLTGKSRYEQYFGPGTRLTVT.